This T cell receptor beta chain was identified during a study of CD8+CD57+ T cells in acquired aplastic anemia. At the level of the study: CD4+ and CD8+ cells, once sorted, gave DNA averaging roughly 3.4 ug. The study, taken as a whole, reports: Sharing between patients and controls was observed for twenty-nine CD8+ CDR3 sequences. Patient and control CD8+ Simpson's diversity was not significantly different.

J was trimmed by 5 bases and V by 1 base; bases with no gene match: 10. This CDR3 comprises 17 residues. Germline CDR1 LNHNV, CDR2 YYDKDF (reference sequence). Genomic DNA constituted the template upon which TCR beta VDJ and CDR3 profiling was performed. TCRdb re-called the reads through MiXCR, storing one row per CDR3 protein. This sample carries more than 150,000 distinct CDR3 sequences, 50% to 75% of them seen once, and the ten largest clones take just over 45%. Points on this clonotype: What it binds is not known.

The source material was sorted CD4+, CD8+, or CD8+CD57+ T cells (not recorded which) from PBMCs. The gene calls are TRBV15 and TRBJ2-1; 8 bases match TRBD1. The sequence came from a human donor with severe aplastic anemia or a healthy control (not recorded which). CDR3 in amino acids: CATSRGRGRTGNNEQFF. CDR3 nucleotides: TGTGCCACCAGCAGAGGACGGGGTAGGACAGGGAACAATGAGCAGTTCTTC.